The 5 T cell receptor beta chains given below trace back to one sample, sequenced in a study of spatial heterogeneity in lung cancer (dated by TCRdb to between 2019 and 2020). The sample's time point, from its label and the paper: blood at routine non-recurrence follow-up after resection. The library came from 5' RACE. TCRdb lists the instrument as NextSeq 500. The public reads were run again by TCRdb, first through fastp at Q25 and then through MiXCR, and only productive beta chains were kept. Each entry merges the rows of one CDR3 protein and shows their most common DNA and genes. This sample holds under 20,000 distinct CDR3 sequences; 10% were observed only once. The ten largest account for 35% to 40% of the sample. Sequencing was performed on PBMCs, taken at follow-up. All receptors come from a female donor with early-stage non-small cell lung cancer.

At least ten counts were recorded for this clonotype. This chain uses TRBV10-1 with TRBJ2-3, with D tentatively TRBD2 (6 bases). Germline-derived CDR1 and CDR2 are WNHNN and SYGVQD (reference sequence). The CDR3 has 16 amino acids. Trimming stripped 5 bases from V and 1 base from J, with 16 bases between. The CDR3 DNA sequence: TGCGCCAGCAGTCCTACTTGGAGGGTGGGCACAGATACGCAGTATTTT. It is translated as CASSPTWRVGTDTQYF.

This clonotype was observed many times. The chain combines TRBV7-2 with TRBJ2-3; TRBD2 matches at 7 bases. CDR1 and CDR2 from the germline V gene are SGHTA and FQGNSA. CDR3 size: 15 residues. V was clipped by 4 bases and J by 2 bases; unmatched bases: 6. The CDR3 spells CASSSSGAPTDTQYF. DNA for the CDR3: TGTGCCAGCAGCTCAAGCGGGGCACCCACAGATACGCAGTATTTT. Drawing the rest from reference TRBV7-2 and TRBJ2-3, the complete variable domain is GAGVSQSPSNKVTEKGKDVELRCDPISGHTALYWYRQSLGQGLEFLIYFQGNSAPDKSGLPSDRFSAERTGGSVSTLTIQRTQQEDSAVYLCASSSSGAPTDTQYFGPGTRLTVL.

In its sample, this clonotype was seen many times. The chain joins TRBV19 to TRBJ1-1, with 9 bases identical to TRBD1. There are 13 residues in the CDR3. Germline V CDR1 and CDR2: LNHDA, SQIVND (reference sequence). CDR3 amino acids: CAARDREFTEAFF. The CDR3 coding sequence is TGTGCGGCCCGGGACAGGGAGTTTACTGAAGCTTTCTTT.

Ten or more counts support this clonotype. The rearrangement joins TRBV6-5 to TRBJ1-2, with 9 bases lining up with TRBD1. The germline V gene encodes CDR1 MNHEY and CDR2 SVGAGI. This CDR3 spans 15 amino acids. V lost 4 bases to trimming and J lost 3 bases; unmatched junction nucleotides: 6. The CDR3 protein is CASSSWTGADYGYTF. The DNA for the CDR3 is TGTGCCAGCAGTTCCTGGACAGGGGCGGACTATGGCTACACCTTC.

This clonotype was seen at least ten times. The chain recombines TRBV7-9 with TRBJ2-1; D perhaps matches TRBD1 (6 bases). Germline V CDR1 and CDR2: SEHNR, FQNEAQ (reference sequence). V lost 3 bases to trimming and J lost 2 bases, with 8 bases between them. This CDR3 contains 14 residues. CDR3 loop: CASSFRGTYNEQFF. CDR3 DNA sequence: TGTGCCAGCAGCTTCAGGGGTACCTACAATGAGCAGTTCTTC.